This T cell receptor (beta chain) was recorded in a study of T cell responses to AZD1222 COVID-19 vaccine. The V end was cut by 3 bases, the J end by 13 bases, with 7 bases between. The germline V gene has CDR1 MNHNS and CDR2 SASEGT. This CDR3 spans 11 amino acids. Produced via immunoSEQ multiplex PCR; TCRdb's table is partial and in-frame only. The sample yields 120,000 to 150,000 clones, 92% seen once. The J gene is TRBJ1-6, the V gene TRBV6-1, with D uncertain. This TCR came from an adult in good health. Material: peripheral blood, obtained on day 0 of AZD1222 vaccination. CDR3 bases: TGTGCCAGCAGTGATACTTTCCCCCTCCACTTT. Amino acid sequence: CASSDTFPLHF.